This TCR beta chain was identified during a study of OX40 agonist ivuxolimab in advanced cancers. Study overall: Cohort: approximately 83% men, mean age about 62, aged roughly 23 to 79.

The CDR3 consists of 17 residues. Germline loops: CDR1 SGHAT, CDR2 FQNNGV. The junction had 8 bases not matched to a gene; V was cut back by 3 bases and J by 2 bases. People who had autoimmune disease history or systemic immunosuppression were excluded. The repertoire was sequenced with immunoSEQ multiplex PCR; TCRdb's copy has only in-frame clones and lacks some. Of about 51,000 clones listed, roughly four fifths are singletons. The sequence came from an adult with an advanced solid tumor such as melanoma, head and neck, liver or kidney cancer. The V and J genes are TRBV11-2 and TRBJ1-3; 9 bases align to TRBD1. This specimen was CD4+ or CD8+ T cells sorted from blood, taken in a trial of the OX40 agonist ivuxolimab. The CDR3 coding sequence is TGTGCCAGCAGCTTCACAGGGGGCGCGAGTCCTGGAAACACCATATATTTT. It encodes CASSFTGGASPGNTIYF.